This paragraph reports one T cell receptor (beta chain). The entry originates in a study of cytomegalovirus exposure and HLA in healthy donors. In the PCR, 60 Vbeta and 13 Jbeta primers were used. Sequencing used immunoSEQ multiplex PCR; TCRdb keeps in-frame clones, though not all of them. This table holds approximately 100,000 clones, 65% to 80% found once. The clonotype was recovered from a man in his 60s in good health and CMV-seropositive. The sequenced material came from PBMCs.

CDR3 in DNA: TGTGCCAGCACCCCGGGACAGAGCTATGGCTACACCTTC. Translated, it gives CASTPGQSYGYTF. The chain is built from TRBV7-2 and TRBJ1-2, with TRBD1 identical over 7 bases. V shed 7 bases and J 4 bases; nucleotides not matched to a gene: 6. This CDR3 comprises 13 residues. Germline CDR1 reads SGHTA; CDR2 reads FQGNSA.